This TCR beta chain is drawn from a study of Graves' ophthalmopathy and Graves' hyperthyroidism (dated by TCRdb to 2016 to 2018). The study in broad terms: Peripheral blood samples were taken at the time of initial diagnosis, before any treatment was given. An independent validation cohort comprised 18 hyperthyroidism patients and 15 to 17 patients who later progressed from hyperthyroidism to ophthalmopathy. To tell Graves' ophthalmopathy apart from Graves' hyperthyroidism, and to predict which patients would progress to ophthalmopathy, the study relied on TCR beta repertoire signatures. To explore V-J signatures distinguishing ophthalmopathy from hyperthyroidism, a discovery set of about 99 patients (roughly 45 ophthalmopathy, roughly 60 stable hyperthyroidism) was enrolled. Following sampling, methimazole starting at 30 mg daily was administered to hyperthyroidism patients, and high-dose intravenous methylprednisolone was administered to ophthalmopathy patients. In total, 135 blood samples were TCR-sequenced: 40 to 45 ophthalmopathy, 80 or so hyperthyroidism and some 17 hyperthyroidism-to-ophthalmopathy patients. T-cell repertoires of thyroid tissue and blood were compared in more than 5 hyperthyroidism patients. Paper-wide results and their limitations: Among expanded thyroid clonotypes with frequency above 0.001, most also showed up in blood, which suggests that blood repertoires may reflect the thyroid immune response. The 13-signature model separated ophthalmopathy from stable hyperthyroidism with 85% to 90% sensitivity and approximately 83% specificity in cross-validation, and 80%/75% in the test set. In validation, the model predicted ophthalmopathy progression with 70.59% sensitivity and approximately 75% specificity; approximately 12 predicted patients were CT-confirmed with GO in a median of approximately 6.5 months. No statistical method was used to set the sample size in advance, and the investigators knew which group each participant was assigned to.

As to this clonotype: The antigen it recognizes is unknown. Base qualities are not recorded, but no much larger clone differs from it by a single base.

TCR beta CDR3 regions were amplified from RNA transcripts for repertoire sequencing. HTBI primers and the Qiagen OneStep RT-PCR kit were used in a first-round RT-PCR, which was followed by a second-round multiplex PCR, size selection and purification. Libraries were sequenced paired-end with 100 bp reads on an Illumina HiSeq2000. Regarding the original processing steps: SOAPnuke was used for read processing, and reads with adapters, uncalled bases, a mean Phred below 15, or no exact constant-primer or identifier match were discarded. COPE v1.2.5 was used to merge high-quality paired reads. Unique nucleotide sequences were defined as clonotypes and aligned to IMGT TRB V, D and J references using MiTCR v1.1. The analysis was limited to V-J combinations with a frequency above 0.0001, which together covered roughly 99% of the repertoires. For each V-J combination, a TCR clonal expansion and chaos score was defined as F50 clonal expansion divided by the chaos observed in the TCRdist matrix. Features were reduced by Welch's t-statistics and random forest to around 14 V-J combinations, which fed a naive Bayes classifier. Thyroid-blood repertoire similarity was quantified with the Morisita-Horn index. TCRdb reanalyzed the raw reads on its own, using fastp at Q25 for trimming and MiXCR for clone calling, and kept in-frame beta chains. Duplicate CDR3 protein sequences are folded into a single record with the most common DNA and genes. V and J calls and clone size were set by TCRdb, not the authors. This sample holds some 750,000 distinct CDR3 sequences; 35% to 50% were observed only once. Of the sample, approximately 46% falls within the top ten clones.

The germline V gene (reference sequence) provides CDR1 DFQATT and CDR2 SNEGSKA. The cysteine opens and the phenylalanine closes a CDR3 of 14 amino acids. The entry retains the CDR3 DNA only, 42 bases that are in frame from base 1. A distance of 12 bases separates the germline ends of V and J, which lose 3 bases and 1 base respectively. The ophthalmopathy patients had moderately to severely active disease, with a Clinical Activity Score of 3 or higher, a NOSPECS grade of 4 or higher, and a disease duration of less than 3 months. Patients were excluded if they had other autoimmune diseases, uncontrolled infections, pregnancy or lactation. Clinical symptoms, serum thyroxine, TRAb, thyroid ultrasound and orbital computed tomography were used for diagnosis. Ficoll-Paque density gradient centrifugation was used to isolate PBMCs from under 11 ml of fresh peripheral blood. Trizol reagent was used to extract the total RNA, and its quality was then checked on an Agilent 2100 Bioanalyzer.

This clonotype was obtained from an adult man with Graves' ophthalmopathy. This sequence uses TRBV20-1 and TRBJ2-5; possibly the D gene is TRBD1, per 5 matching bases. What was sequenced was peripheral blood. Here is the DNA: TGCAGTGCTAGTAGGCAGGGTAGCCAAGAGACCCAGTACTTC. This encodes CSASRQGSQETQYF.